The present T cell receptor (beta chain) was sequenced within a study of blood T cell repertoires in COVID-19. Study-level background: The United States, Italy and Spain supplied acute and convalescent COVID-19 samples. T cells, B-cell-depleted T cells, or PBMCs supplied cDNA or gDNA.

In the authors' workflow: The authors estimated nucleated cell counts from reference gene primer amplification. The protocol was immunoSEQ multiplex PCR, while the TCRdb copy is restricted to in-frame clones and leaves out a portion. For V, J and clone size, that table is used; D and trimming come from the DNA. The profile shows 110,000 or so clones, about three quarters of them singletons. V lost 0 bases, J lost 9 bases, and 8 bases lay in between. This CDR3 is 13 amino acids long. The germline V gene encodes CDR1 KGHDR and CDR2 SFDVKD. The V gene is TRBV24-1, the J gene TRBJ2-1; a possible D gene is TRBD1 (5 bases). The sample comprised peripheral blood. The receptor comes from a woman in her 70s with acute or convalescent COVID-19. The CDR3 sequence: CATSDLGAAEQFF. Here the CDR3 DNA reads TGTGCCACCAGTGATTTGGGGGCGGCTGAGCAGTTCTTC.